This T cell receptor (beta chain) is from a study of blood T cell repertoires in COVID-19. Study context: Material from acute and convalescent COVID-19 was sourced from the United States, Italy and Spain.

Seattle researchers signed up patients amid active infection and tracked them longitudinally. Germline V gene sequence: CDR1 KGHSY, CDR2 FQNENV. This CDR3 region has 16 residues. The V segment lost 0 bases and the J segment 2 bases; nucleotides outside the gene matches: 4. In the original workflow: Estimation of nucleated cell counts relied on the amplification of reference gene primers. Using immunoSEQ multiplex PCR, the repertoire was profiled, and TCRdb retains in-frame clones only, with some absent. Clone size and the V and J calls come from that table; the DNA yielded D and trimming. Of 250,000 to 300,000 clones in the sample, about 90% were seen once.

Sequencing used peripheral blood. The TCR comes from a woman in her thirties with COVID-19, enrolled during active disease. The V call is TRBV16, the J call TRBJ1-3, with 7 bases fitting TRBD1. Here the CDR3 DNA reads TGTGCCAGCAGCCAATCGCCAGGGGGACCTGGAAACACCATATATTTT. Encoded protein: CASSQSPGGPGNTIYF.